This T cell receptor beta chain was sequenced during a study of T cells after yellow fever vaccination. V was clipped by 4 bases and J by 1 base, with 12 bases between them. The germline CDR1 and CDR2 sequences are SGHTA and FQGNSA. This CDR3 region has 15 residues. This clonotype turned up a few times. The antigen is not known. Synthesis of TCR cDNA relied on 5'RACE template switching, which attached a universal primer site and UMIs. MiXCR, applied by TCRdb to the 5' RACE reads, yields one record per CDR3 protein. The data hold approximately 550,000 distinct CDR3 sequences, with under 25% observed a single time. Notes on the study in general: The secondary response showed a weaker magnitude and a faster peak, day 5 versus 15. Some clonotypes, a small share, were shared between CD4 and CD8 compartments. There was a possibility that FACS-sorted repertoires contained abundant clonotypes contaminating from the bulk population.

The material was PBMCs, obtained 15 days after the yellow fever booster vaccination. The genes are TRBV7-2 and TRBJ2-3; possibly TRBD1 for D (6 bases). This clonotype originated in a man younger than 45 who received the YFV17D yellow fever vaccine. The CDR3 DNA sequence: TGTGCCAGCAGCTCTCCGGGACACCGCACAGATACGCAGTATTTT. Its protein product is CASSSPGHRTDTQYF.